These T cell receptor beta chains were read from a single sample in a study of blood T cell repertoires in COVID-19. Repertoires were generated with immunoSEQ multiplex PCR, while TCRdb's copy carries only in-frame clones and drops some. The data contain 200,000 or so clones, over 75% of them singletons. Sample: peripheral blood. Receptors originate from a man older than 75 with acute or convalescent COVID-19. Both conserved end residues are part of each CDR3. A D gene is named only where the DNA matches it firmly. Expanded clones are given a class, and other clones once, few, many or no size at all.

>TRBD1|TRBV9|TRBJ2-3|few
TGTGCCAGCAGCGTAGAAGGACAGGGGGTTACAGATACGCAGTATTTT
CASSVEGQGVTDTQYF
>TRBD1|TRBV4-1|TRBJ2-7|.
TGCGCCAGCAGCCAAGGCGCCCACAGGGGACCCTACGAGCAGTACTTC
CASSQGAHRGPYEQYF
>.|TRBV9|TRBJ2-1|.
TGTGCCAGCAGCGTAGGCGACAGTGTTGATACCTACAATGAGCAGTTCTTC
CASSVGDSVDTYNEQFF
>.|TRBV19|TRBJ2-2|.
TGTGCCAGTATCTTTGGGGGGACGGCTTTTGCGAACACCGGGGAGCTGTTTTTT
CASIFGGTAFANTGELFF
>.|TRBV18|TRBJ2-5|few
TGTGCCAGCTCACCTAGAGAGACCCAGTACTTC
CASSPRETQYF
>TRBD2|TRBV7-2|TRBJ2-1|.
TGTGCCAGCAGCTTAAGCGGGAGAACGGGAAATGAGCAGTTCTTC
CASSLSGRTGNEQFF
>TRBD1|TRBV6-5|TRBJ1-3|few
TGTGCCAGCAGGGACAGGGGTGGTGGAAACACCATATATTTT
CASRDRGGGNTIYF
>TRBD2|TRBV7-9|TRBJ2-5|.
TGTGCCAGCAGCCAAACCGGGACTAGCGGCGAGACCCAGTACTTC
CASSQTGTSGETQYF
>.|TRBV15|TRBJ2-2|.
TGTGCCACCAAGGCGGGGACGAACACCGGGGAGCTGTTTTTT
CATKAGTNTGELFF
>.|TRBV29-1|TRBJ1-2|.
TGCAGCGTTCAGAATCCAGGGGTTGGCTACACCTTC
CSVQNPGVGYTF
>.|TRBV24-1|TRBJ1-5|.
TGTGCCACCAGTGACGGTACTCAGCCCCAGCATTTT
CATSDGTQPQHF
>.|TRBV30|TRBJ1-2|.
TGTGCCTGGAGTGCAGGGGTTGGCTACACCTTC
CAWSAGVGYTF
>.|TRBV6-6|TRBJ1-1|.
TGTGCCATTATCAAACCAGGGTCTGAAGCTTTCTTT
CAIIKPGSEAFF
>.|TRBV25-1|TRBJ1-5|.
TGTGCCAGCAGTGAATATTGCAGGCCAGACAATCAGCCCCAGCATTTT
CASSEYCRPDNQPQHF
>TRBD1|TRBV7-2|TRBJ1-6|.
TGTGCCAGCAGCTCCGGAGGGGGCGCAGGATCACCCCTCCACTTT
CASSSGGGAGSPLHF
>.|TRBV6-5|TRBJ2-3|.
TGTGCCAGCAAGCAGGGGTTTGGCACAGATACGCAGTATTTT
CASKQGFGTDTQYF
>.|TRBV27|TRBJ2-4|.
TGTGCCAGCAGGACTCTAAGCGAAAACATTCAGTACTTC
CASRTLSENIQYF
>.|TRBV21-1|TRBJ1-5|once
TGTGCCAGCAGTGTTATGTTTAGCAATCAGCCCCAGCATTTT
CASSVMFSNQPQHF
>.|TRBV11-2|TRBJ2-7|.
TGTGCCAGCAGCACTAGCCCTAGCTCCTACGAGCAGTACTTC
CASSTSPSSYEQYF
>TRBD2|TRBV5-1|TRBJ2-5|.
TGCGCCAGCAGCTGGGGACTAGCGGCCTCGGAGACCCAGTACTTC
CASSWGLAASETQYF
>.|TRBV24-1|TRBJ2-3|.
TGTGCCACCAGTGATCCGGGCAGGGGTTGGTATTTT
CATSDPGRGWYF
>TRBD2|TRBV4-1|TRBJ2-3|once
TGCGCCAGCGGGAGGGCTGAATCTAGCACAGATACGCAGTATTTT
CASGRAESSTDTQYF
>.|TRBV7-2|TRBJ2-7|.
TGTGCCAGCAGCTTAGTTCGGCAGGCCCACGAGCAGTACTTC
CASSLVRQAHEQYF
>TRBD1|TRBV16|TRBJ1-4|once
TGTGCCAGCAGCCCTACAGGGGTTAGTGAAAAACTGTTTTTT
CASSPTGVSEKLFF
>.|TRBV27|TRBJ2-1|.
TGTGCCAGCACCAAAAACCGGGGGTCCTCCTACAATGAGCAGTTCTTC
CASTKNRGSSYNEQFF
>.|TRBV18|TRBJ2-3|.
TGTGCCAGCTCACCACCGGTGGGGGCAAGCACAGATACGCAGTATTTT
CASSPPVGASTDTQYF
>TRBD1|TRBV5-1|TRBJ1-4|.
TGCGCCAGCAGCTTGGGGGACAGGGGAAATAATGAAAAACTGTTTTTT
CASSLGDRGNNEKLFF
>.|TRBV5-4|TRBJ1-1|once
TGTGCCAGCAGCCAGGGGTTTGAAGCTTTCTTT
CASSQGFEAFF
>TRBD1|TRBV7-3|TRBJ2-1|once
TGTGCCAGCAGCCCCGGGACAGGGACCTACAATGAGCAGTTCTTC
CASSPGTGTYNEQFF
>.|TRBV19|TRBJ1-5|once
TGTGCCAGTAGCAATGGACAGTTAGGGATTGGCAATCAGCCCCAGCATTTT
CASSNGQLGIGNQPQHF
>.|TRBV5-5|TRBJ2-1|once
TGTGCCAGCAGCTTGGCTCACGGAGACTACAATGAGCAGTTCTTC
CASSLAHGDYNEQFF
>.|TRBV2|TRBJ1-1|.
TGTGCCAGCAGGAGGGAGGGAGAAGCTTTCTTT
CASRREGEAFF
>.|TRBV19|TRBJ1-2|.
TGTGCCAGTAGTCCGGAGGGGCGCAACTATGGCTACACCTTC
CASSPEGRNYGYTF
>TRBD2|TRBV24-1|TRBJ2-1|.
TGTGCCACCAGTGATTTCGCGACTATCGGCGGGAGCGCCTACAATGAGCAGTTCTTC
CATSDFATIGGSAYNEQFF
>TRBD1|TRBV28|TRBJ2-7|.
TGTGCCAGCATTACCGGGACAGCGGACTACGAGCAGTACTTC
CASITGTADYEQYF
>.|TRBV11-2|TRBJ2-2|.
TGTGCCAGCAGCTTTCGGGCGGGAATCCTTTCCAACACCGGGGAGCTGTTTTTT
CASSFRAGILSNTGELFF
>.|TRBV6-1|TRBJ2-4|once
TGTACCAGCAGTGAAGAGGGGGGGTTGGGCAAAAACATTCAGTACTTC
CTSSEEGGLGKNIQYF
>.|TRBV7-8|TRBJ2-7|few
TGTGCCAGCAGCTTCAGAGGCCATTCTGCCTACGAGCAGTACTTC
CASSFRGHSAYEQYF